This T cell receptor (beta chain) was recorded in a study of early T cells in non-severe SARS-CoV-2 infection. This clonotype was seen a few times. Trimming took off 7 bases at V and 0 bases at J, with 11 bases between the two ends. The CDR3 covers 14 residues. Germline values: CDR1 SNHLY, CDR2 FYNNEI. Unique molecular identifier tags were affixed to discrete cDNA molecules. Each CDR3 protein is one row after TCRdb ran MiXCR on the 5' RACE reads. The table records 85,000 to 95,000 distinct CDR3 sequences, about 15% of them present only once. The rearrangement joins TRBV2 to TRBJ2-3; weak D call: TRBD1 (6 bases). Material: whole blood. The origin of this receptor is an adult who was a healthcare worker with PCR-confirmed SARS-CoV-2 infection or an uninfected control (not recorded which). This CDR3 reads CASNKDRSTDTQYF. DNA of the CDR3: TGTGCCAGCAATAAAGACAGGAGCACAGATACGCAGTATTTT.